Listed here are 5 T cell receptor beta chains from one sample, sequenced in a study of T-cell memory formation after mild COVID-19. TCRdb redid the calling of the 5' RACE reads with MiXCR, one entry per CDR3 protein. Here the sample spans just over 400,000 distinct CDR3 sequences, about a quarter being singletons. The sequenced material came from PBMCs or a T cell subset sorted from them (not recorded which). The receptors stem from an adult woman who had mild COVID-19 (a few samples of this study predate the infection). Cell type and time point are not known.

The chain recombines TRBV4-1 with TRBJ2-1; D not resolved. V lost 0 bases to trimming and J lost 7 bases, with 4 bases between them. This CDR3 region has 12 residues. Looked up from germline, CDR1 is MGHRA and CDR2 is YSYEKL. CDR3 bases: TGCGCCAGCAGCCAAGACTGGAATGAGCAGTTCTTC. The encoded protein is CASSQDWNEQFF.

This clonotype has just a few counts. This chain links TRBV15 with TRBJ2-3; TRBD2 might be the D (5 bases). There are 16 residues in the CDR3. CDR1 LNHNV and CDR2 YYDKDF come from the germline V gene (reference sequence). The V and J ends lost 1 base and 2 bases respectively, with 13 bases between them. The CDR3 nucleotides read TGTGCCACCAGCAGAGGGTTAGCGCACGTCACAGATACGCAGTATTTT. Translation gives CATSRGLAHVTDTQYF.

This clonotype turned up a few times. This rearrangement joins TRBV28 to TRBJ2-3; the match to TRBD1 covers 10 bases. Germline V gene lookup returns CDR1 MDHEN and CDR2 SYDVKM. This CDR3 spans 14 amino acids. After removal of 5 bases from V and 5 bases from J, the junction contained 4 bases not matched to a gene. The CDR3 region is CASSRQGAKDTQYF. DNA for the CDR3: TGTGCCAGCAGTCGACAGGGGGCAAAAGATACGCAGTATTTT.

The chain uses TRBV7-8 and TRBJ2-1; 7 bases line up with TRBD2. The J segment lost 2 bases and the V segment lost 4 bases, leaving 8 bases of the junction unmatched. This CDR3 has 16 amino acids. CDR1 is SGHVS and CDR2 is FQNEAQ in the germline V gene. CDR3 region: CASSSMAGTTYNEQFF. The DNA for the CDR3 is TGTGCCAGCAGCTCCATGGCGGGGACTACCTACAATGAGCAGTTCTTC. The variable domain in full, completed from reference TRBV7-8 and TRBJ2-1, reads GAGVSQSPRYKVAKRGQDVALRCDPISGHVSLFWYQQALGQGPEFLTYFQNEAQLDKSGLPSDRFFAERPEGSVSTLKIQRTQQEDSAVYLCASSSMAGTTYNEQFFGPGTRLTVL.

This chain links TRBV12-3 or TRBV12-4 with TRBJ2-3; 9 nucleotides align to TRBD2. With 7 bases clipped from V and 5 bases from J, the junction kept 10 bases outside the gene matches. The CDR3 runs to 15 residues. CDR3: CASTSKRGAGDTQYF. The DNA for the CDR3 is TGTGCCAGCACCTCGAAGCGGGGGGCCGGAGATACGCAGTATTTT.